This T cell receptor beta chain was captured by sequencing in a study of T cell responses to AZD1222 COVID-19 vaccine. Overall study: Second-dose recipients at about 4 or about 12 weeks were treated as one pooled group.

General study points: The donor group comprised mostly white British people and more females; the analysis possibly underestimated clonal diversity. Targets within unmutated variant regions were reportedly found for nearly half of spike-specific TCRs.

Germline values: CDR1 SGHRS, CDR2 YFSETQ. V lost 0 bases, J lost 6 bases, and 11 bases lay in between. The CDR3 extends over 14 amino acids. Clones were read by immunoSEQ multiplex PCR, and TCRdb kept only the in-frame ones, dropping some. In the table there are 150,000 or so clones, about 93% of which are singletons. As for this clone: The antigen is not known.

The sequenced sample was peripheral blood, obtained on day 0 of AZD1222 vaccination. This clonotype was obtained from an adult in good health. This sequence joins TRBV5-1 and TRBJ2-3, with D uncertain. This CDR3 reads CASSLVSSGDTQYF. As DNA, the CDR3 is TGCGCCAGCAGCTTGGTATCGTCCGGGGATACGCAGTATTTT.